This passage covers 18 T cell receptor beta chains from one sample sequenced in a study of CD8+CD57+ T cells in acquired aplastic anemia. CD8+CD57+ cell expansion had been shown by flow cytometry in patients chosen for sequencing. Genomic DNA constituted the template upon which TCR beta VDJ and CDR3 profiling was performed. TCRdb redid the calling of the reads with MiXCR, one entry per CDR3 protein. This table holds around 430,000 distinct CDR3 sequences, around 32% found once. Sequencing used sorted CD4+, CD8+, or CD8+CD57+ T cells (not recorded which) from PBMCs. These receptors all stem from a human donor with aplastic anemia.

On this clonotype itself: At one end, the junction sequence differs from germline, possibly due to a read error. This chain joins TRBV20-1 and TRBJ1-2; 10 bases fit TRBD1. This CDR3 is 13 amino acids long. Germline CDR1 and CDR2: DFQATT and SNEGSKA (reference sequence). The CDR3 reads CSSKTGGVSGYAF. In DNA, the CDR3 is TGCAGTTCAAAGACAGGGGGCGTCAGTGGCTACGCCTTC.

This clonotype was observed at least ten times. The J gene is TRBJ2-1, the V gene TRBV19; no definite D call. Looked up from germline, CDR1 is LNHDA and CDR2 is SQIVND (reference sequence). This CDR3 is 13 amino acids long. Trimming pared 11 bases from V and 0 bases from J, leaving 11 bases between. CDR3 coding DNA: TGTGCCTCCTCTCGCGGCTCCTACAATGAGCAGTTCTTC. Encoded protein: CASSRGSYNEQFF.

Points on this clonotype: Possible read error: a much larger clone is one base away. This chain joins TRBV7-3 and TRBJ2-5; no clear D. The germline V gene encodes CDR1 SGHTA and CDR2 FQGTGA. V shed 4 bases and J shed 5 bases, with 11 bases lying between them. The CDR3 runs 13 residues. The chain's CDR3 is CASSSEVGETQYF. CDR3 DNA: TGTGCCAGCAGCTCCGAGGTTGGGGAGACCCAGTACTTC. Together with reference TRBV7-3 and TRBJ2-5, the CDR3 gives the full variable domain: GAGVSQTPSNKVTEKGKYVELRCDPISGHTALYWYRQSLGQGPEFLIYFQGTGAADDSGLPNDRFFAVRPEGSVSTLKIQRTERGDSAVYLCASSSEVGETQYFGPGTRLLVL.

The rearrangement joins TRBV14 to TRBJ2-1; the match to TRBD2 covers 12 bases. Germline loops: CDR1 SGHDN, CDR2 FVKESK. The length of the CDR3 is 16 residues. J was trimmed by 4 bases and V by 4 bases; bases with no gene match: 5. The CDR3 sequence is CASSPPLAGGYNEQFF. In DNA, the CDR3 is TGTGCCAGCAGCCCGCCCCTAGCGGGGGGGTACAATGAGCAGTTCTTC.

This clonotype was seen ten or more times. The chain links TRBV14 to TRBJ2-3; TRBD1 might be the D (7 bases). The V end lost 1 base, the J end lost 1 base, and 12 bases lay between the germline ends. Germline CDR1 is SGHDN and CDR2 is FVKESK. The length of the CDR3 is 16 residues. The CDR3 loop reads CASSQGRRGRTDTQYF. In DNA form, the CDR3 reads TGTGCCAGCAGCCAAGGGCGGAGGGGGCGCACAGATACGCAGTATTTT.

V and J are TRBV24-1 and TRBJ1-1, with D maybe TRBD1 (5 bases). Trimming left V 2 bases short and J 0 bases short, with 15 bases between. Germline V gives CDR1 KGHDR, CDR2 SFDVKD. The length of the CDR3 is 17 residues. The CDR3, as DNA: TGTGCCACCAGTGATTCGTCGTTAGGGGACCTGAACACTGAAGCTTTCTTT. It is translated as CATSDSSLGDLNTEAFF.

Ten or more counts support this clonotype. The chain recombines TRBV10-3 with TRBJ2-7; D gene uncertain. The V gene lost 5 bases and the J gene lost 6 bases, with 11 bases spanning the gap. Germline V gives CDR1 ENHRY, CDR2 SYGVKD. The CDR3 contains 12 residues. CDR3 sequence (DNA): TGTGCCATCAGTCCGGGCCCCCCCGAGCAGTACTTC. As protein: CAISPGPPEQYF.

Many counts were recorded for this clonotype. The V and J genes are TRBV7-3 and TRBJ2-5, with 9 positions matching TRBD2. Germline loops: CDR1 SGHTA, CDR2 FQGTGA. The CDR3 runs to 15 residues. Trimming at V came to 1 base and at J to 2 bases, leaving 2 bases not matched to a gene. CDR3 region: CASSLNAGGQETQYF. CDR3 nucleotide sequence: TGTGCCAGCAGCTTAAACGCGGGGGGGCAAGAGACCCAGTACTTC.

This CDR3 is CASSPGTGFYPEGYEQYF. Here the CDR3 DNA reads TGCGCCAGCAGCCCAGGGACAGGGTTTTATCCGGAAGGCTACGAGCAGTACTTC. The V and J genes are TRBV5-1 and TRBJ2-7, with 9 bases matching TRBD1. CDR1 and CDR2 from the germline V gene are SGHRS and YFSETQ. V gave up 4 bases and J gave up 3 bases; unmatched junction bases: 17. There are 18 residues in the CDR3.

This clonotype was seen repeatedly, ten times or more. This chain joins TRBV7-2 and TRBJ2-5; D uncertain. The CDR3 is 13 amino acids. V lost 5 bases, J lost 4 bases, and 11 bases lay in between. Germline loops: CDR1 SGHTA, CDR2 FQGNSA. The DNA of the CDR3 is TGTGCCAGCAGCCGCGATCCCTCAGAGACCCAGTACTTC. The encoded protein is CASSRDPSETQYF.

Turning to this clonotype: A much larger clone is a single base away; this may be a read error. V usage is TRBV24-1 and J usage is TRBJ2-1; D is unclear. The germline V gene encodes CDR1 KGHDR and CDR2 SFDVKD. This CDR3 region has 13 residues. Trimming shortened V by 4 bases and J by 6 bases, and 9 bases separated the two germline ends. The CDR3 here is CATSEDYCNEQFF. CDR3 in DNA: TGTGCCACCAGTGAAGATTACTGCAATGAGCAGTTCTTC.

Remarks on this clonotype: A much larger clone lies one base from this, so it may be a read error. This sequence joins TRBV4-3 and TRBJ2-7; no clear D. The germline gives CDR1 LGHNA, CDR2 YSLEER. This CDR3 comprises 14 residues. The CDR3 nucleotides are TGCGCCAGCGGCCAAGAGGCGGTAACGTCCGAGCAGTACTTC. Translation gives CASGQEAVTSEQYF.

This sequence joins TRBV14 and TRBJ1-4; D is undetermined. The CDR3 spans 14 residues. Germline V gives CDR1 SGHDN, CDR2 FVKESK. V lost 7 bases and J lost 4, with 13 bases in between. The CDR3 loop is CASNPTAYNEKLFF. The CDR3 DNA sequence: TGTGCCAGCAACCCTACAGCTTATAATGAAAAACTGTTTTTT. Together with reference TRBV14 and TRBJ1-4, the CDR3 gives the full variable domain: EAGVTQFPSHSVIEKGQTVTLRCDPISGHDNLYWYRRVMGKEIKFLLHFVKESKQDESGMPNNRFLAERTGGTYSTLKVQPAELEDSGVYFCASNPTAYNEKLFFGSGTQLSVL.

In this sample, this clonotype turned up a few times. CDR3 protein: CASSPHRDTSYEQYF. CDR3 nucleotide sequence: TGTGCCAGCTCACCGCACCGGGACACATCCTACGAGCAGTACTTC. This chain links TRBV18 with TRBJ2-7; D might be TRBD1 (6 bases). Germline CDR1 reads KGHSH; CDR2 reads LQKENI. V gave up 3 bases and J gave up 1 base, with 13 bases separating them. CDR3 size: 15 residues. Supplemented by reference TRBV18 and TRBJ2-7, the full variable domain reads NAGVMQNPRHLVRRRGQEARLRCSPMKGHSHVYWYRQLPEEGLKFMVYLQKENIIDESGMPKERFSAEFPKEGPSILRIQQVVRGDSAAYFCASSPHRDTSYEQYFGPGTRLTVT.

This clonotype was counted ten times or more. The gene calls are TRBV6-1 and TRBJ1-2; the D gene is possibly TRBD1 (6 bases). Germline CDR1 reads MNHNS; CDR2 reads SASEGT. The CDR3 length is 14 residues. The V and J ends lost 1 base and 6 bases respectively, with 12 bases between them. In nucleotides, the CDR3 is TGTGCCAGCAGTGAAGAAGGGACATACCATGGCTACACCTTC. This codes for CASSEEGTYHGYTF.

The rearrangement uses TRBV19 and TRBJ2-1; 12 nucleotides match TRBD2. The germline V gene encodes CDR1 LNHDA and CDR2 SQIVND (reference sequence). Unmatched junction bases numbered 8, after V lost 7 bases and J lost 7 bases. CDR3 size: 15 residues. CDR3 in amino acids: CASNTSSGRANEQFF. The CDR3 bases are TGTGCCAGTAATACCTCTAGCGGGAGGGCGAATGAGCAGTTCTTC.

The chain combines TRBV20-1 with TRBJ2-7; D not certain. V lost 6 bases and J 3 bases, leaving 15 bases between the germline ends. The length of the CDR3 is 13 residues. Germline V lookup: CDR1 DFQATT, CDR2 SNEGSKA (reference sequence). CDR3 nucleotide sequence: TGCAGTGCAAGTAAGACGGGTTACTACGAGCAGTACTTC. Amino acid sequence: CSASKTGYYEQYF.

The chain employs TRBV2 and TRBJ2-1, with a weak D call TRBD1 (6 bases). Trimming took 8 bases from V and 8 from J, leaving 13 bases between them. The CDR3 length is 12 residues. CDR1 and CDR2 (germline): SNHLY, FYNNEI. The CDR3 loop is CASETQGYEQFF. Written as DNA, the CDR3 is TGTGCCAGCGAGACGCAGGGGTATGAGCAGTTCTTC.